This T cell receptor beta chain was identified in a study of blood T cells in healthy people across ages. The use of a sample-barcoded 5' primer and a J-beta primer mix characterized a second PCR of roughly 7 to 11 cycles. TCRdb itself ran the 5' RACE reads through MiXCR, one entry per CDR3 protein. The table lists 1 million or so distinct CDR3 sequences, 20% to 25% of them singletons. This clonotype was counted many times. CDR3 length equals 11 residues. Germline CDR1 and CDR2: SGDLS and YYNGEE. The V end was cut by 2 bases, the J end by 5 bases, with 5 bases between. This same sample was also part of a study on T cells of mothers and their children.

The chain recombines TRBV9 with TRBJ2-7, with D hard to call. What was sequenced was blood. The TCR sequence derives from a girl aged 2 to 9 in good health. The CDR3 DNA follows: TGTGCCAGCAGCGTCGCGGACGAGCAGTACTTC. This encodes CASSVADEQYF. Full variable domain (outside the CDR3, taken from reference TRBV9 and TRBJ2-7): DSGVTQTPKHLITATGQRVTLRCSPRSGDLSVYWYQQSLDQGLQFLIQYYNGEERAKGNILERFSAQQFPDLHSELNLSSLELGDSALYFCASSVADEQYFGPGTRLTVT.